Below, 27 T cell receptor beta chains from the same sample are listed, as sequenced in a study of cytomegalovirus exposure and HLA in healthy donors. The PCR made use of 60 Vbeta and 13 Jbeta primers. Data came from immunoSEQ multiplex PCR; TCRdb stores just in-frame clones and leaves some out. The sample has about 130,000 clones; approximately 71% are singletons. Sample: PBMCs. The receptors here all came from a man aged 25-45 years in good health and CMV-seronegative.

CDR3 coding DNA: TGTGCCAGCATACAAACTAGCGGGGGTACAGATACGCAGTATTTT. Translated, it gives CASIQTSGGTDTQYF. V gene TRBV2 combines with J gene TRBJ2-3, with 11 bases identical to TRBD2. The V and J ends lost 7 bases and 3 bases, in that order; junction bases with no gene match: 6. CDR3 length: 15 amino acids. Germline CDR1 SNHLY, CDR2 FYNNEI.

The chain recombines TRBV4-2 with TRBJ2-2; 10 positions match TRBD2. The trim removed 0 bases at V and 6 bases at J, leaving 1 base unmatched. The CDR3 runs to 15 residues. Germline V gene data show CDR1 as LGHNA and CDR2 as YNFKEQ. The CDR3 spells CASSQEAGGPGELFF. In DNA, the CDR3 is TGTGCCAGCAGCCAAGAAGCGGGAGGGCCCGGGGAGCTGTTTTTT.

This chain joins TRBV6-1 and TRBJ2-6; D remains unclear. CDR1 is MNHNS, CDR2 SASEGT, per germline. V lost 4 bases to trimming and J lost 0 bases, with 7 bases between them. The CDR3 runs to 15 residues. The CDR3 sequence: CASSGRNSGANVLTF. CDR3 coding DNA: TGTGCCAGCAGTGGCAGGAACTCTGGGGCCAACGTCCTGACTTTC.

This sequence joins TRBV5-1 and TRBJ2-1, with 7 bases matching TRBD2. Germline loops: CDR1 SGHRS, CDR2 YFSETQ. This CDR3 region has 16 residues. V gave up 0 bases and J gave up 1 base; unmatched junction bases: 4. CDR3 in amino acids: CASSLGLAGSYNEQFF. In nucleotides, the CDR3 is TGCGCCAGCAGCTTGGGACTAGCCGGGTCCTACAATGAGCAGTTCTTC.

This clone was recorded once. This chain connects TRBV6-1 to TRBJ2-7; 8 nucleotides align to TRBD2. Germline loops: CDR1 MNHNS, CDR2 SASEGT. V lost 4 bases and J lost 2; bases outside the gene matches: 1. This CDR3 spans 13 amino acids. CDR3 DNA: TGTGCCAGCAGTGTAGCGGGGCCCTACGAGCAGTACTTC. Its translation is CASSVAGPYEQYF.

This chain joins TRBV13 and TRBJ2-7; 9 bases agree with TRBD2. The CDR3 covers 14 residues. Looked up from germline, CDR1 is PRHDT and CDR2 is FYEKMQ (reference sequence). The ends lost 6 bases at V and 1 base at J; junction bases unmatched: 4. This CDR3 reads CASRLAGRSYEQYF. The CDR3 bases are TGTGCCAGCAGGCTAGCGGGAAGATCCTACGAGCAGTACTTC.

A few counts support this clone. The chain joins TRBV15 to TRBJ2-7; 9 bases align to TRBD2. The germline gives CDR1 LNHNV, CDR2 YYDKDF (reference sequence). This CDR3 is built from 13 residues. J was trimmed by 7 bases and V by 4 bases; bases with no gene match: 5. The CDR3, as DNA: TGTGCCACCAGCACTAGCGGGATGGGTGAGCAGTACTTC. Translated, it gives CATSTSGMGEQYF.

This clone has more than one count but fewer than ten. The chain uses TRBV28 and TRBJ2-7, with 13 positions matching TRBD2. The CDR3 runs 17 residues. With V trimmed by 7 bases and J by 2 bases, 11 bases remained unmatched. Germline V gene lookup returns CDR1 MDHEN and CDR2 SYDVKM. The CDR3, as DNA: TGTGCCAGCACCCGGGAGGGACTAGCGGGACCCCCCTACGAGCAGTACTTC. Protein sequence: CASTREGLAGPPYEQYF.

The chain recombines TRBV9 with TRBJ1-3; D call uncertain. Trimming left V 3 bases short and J 7 bases short, with 20 bases between. Germline V gene sequence: CDR1 SGDLS, CDR2 YYNGEE. This CDR3 is 16 amino acids long. The CDR3 DNA follows: TGTGCCAGCAGCGACCCCGAGTCTCGTTCGCGGAACACCATATATTTT. It translates to CASSDPESRSRNTIYF.

This clone showed up just once. The same CDR3 can be traced to other DNA sequences in this sample. The rearrangement joins TRBV11-2 to TRBJ2-1; D gene uncertain. Germline CDR1 and CDR2: SGHAT and FQNNGV. Trimming cost V 1 base and J 9 bases, with 7 bases left between them. CDR3 length: 12 residues. In DNA, the CDR3 is TGTGCCAGCAGCTTAGGTCCAGTTGAGCAGTTCTTC. It encodes CASSLGPVEQFF.

This sequence joins TRBV5-1 and TRBJ2-3; 8 nucleotides align to TRBD1. This CDR3 comprises 15 residues. With V trimmed by 0 bases and J by 3 bases, 3 bases remained unmatched. Germline CDR1 SGHRS, CDR2 YFSETQ. The DNA for the CDR3 is TGCGCCAGCAGCTTGGGGACAGGGTTTACAGATACGCAGTATTTT. It translates to CASSLGTGFTDTQYF. Together with reference TRBV5-1 and TRBJ2-3, the CDR3 gives the full variable domain: KAGVTQTPRYLIKTRGQQVTLSCSPISGHRSVSWYQQTPGQGLQFLFEYFSETQRNKGNFPGRFSGRQFSNSRSEMNVSTLELGDSALYLCASSLGTGFTDTQYFGPGTRLTVL.

The chain is built from TRBV7-9 and TRBJ2-2, with 7 bases identical to TRBD2. V was pared by 5 bases and J by 3 bases, with 6 bases of the junction left unmatched. The CDR3 has 15 amino acids. In germline, CDR1 is SEHNR, CDR2 FQNEAQ (reference sequence). CDR3 region: CASSIPGLHTGELFF. The CDR3 DNA reads as TGTGCCAGCAGCATCCCGGGACTACACACCGGGGAGCTGTTTTTT.

The chain has TRBV19 and TRBJ2-4, with TRBD2 identical over 8 bases. This CDR3 comprises 17 residues. Per germline, CDR1 LNHDA and CDR2 SQIVND (reference sequence). J was trimmed by 6 bases and V by 0 bases; bases with no gene match: 10. The CDR3 DNA is TGTGCCAGTAGTATAGAATTTTGGGCGGGAGGCGCAAACATTCAGTACTTC. This codes for CASSIEFWAGGANIQYF.

In this sample, this clone turned up a few times. V usage is TRBV5-1 and J usage is TRBJ2-3; TRBD1 matches 8 bases. Per the germline V gene, CDR1 is SGHRS and CDR2 is YFSETQ. J gave up 6 bases and V 4 bases, and 4 bases lay outside the gene matches. The CDR3 consists of 13 residues. The CDR3 protein is CASSPDRVDTQYF. The CDR3 nucleotides are TGCGCCAGCAGCCCGGACAGGGTGGATACGCAGTATTTT.

This sequence joins TRBV5-6 and TRBJ2-5; a weak D match, TRBD2 (5 bases). Deletions cut 2 bases from V and 5 bases from J, with 13 bases between. The CDR3 loop spans 14 amino acids. Germline V gene sequence: CDR1 SGHDT, CDR2 YYEEEE. CDR3 amino acids: CASSFPGIGETQYF. In DNA form, the CDR3 reads TGTGCCAGCAGCTTTCCCGGGATCGGGGAGACCCAGTACTTC.

This clone was detected a few times. The chain is built from TRBV19 and TRBJ1-5; 7 bases match TRBD1. V was clipped by 3 bases and J by 1 base; unmatched bases: 12. Looked up from germline, CDR1 is LNHDA and CDR2 is SQIVND (reference sequence). The CDR3 consists of 18 residues. In nucleotides, the CDR3 is TGTGCCAGTAGTATGATCACAGGGGCGGGCAAAAGCAATCAGCCCCAGCATTTT. Its protein product is CASSMITGAGKSNQPQHF.

The J gene is TRBJ2-3, the V gene TRBV5-1; D is unresolved. V lost 0 bases, J lost 3 bases, and 17 bases lay in between. The CDR3 loop spans 17 amino acids. The V gene's germline CDR1 is SGHRS and CDR2 YFSETQ. CDR3 sequence: CASSLDPGSIGTDTQYF. DNA for the CDR3: TGCGCCAGCAGCTTGGACCCAGGAAGCATTGGGACAGATACGCAGTATTTT. The full variable domain, rest sourced from reference TRBV5-1 and TRBJ2-3, is KAGVTQTPRYLIKTRGQQVTLSCSPISGHRSVSWYQQTPGQGLQFLFEYFSETQRNKGNFPGRFSGRQFSNSRSEMNVSTLELGDSALYLCASSLDPGSIGTDTQYFGPGTRLTVL.

V gene TRBV7-9 combines with J gene TRBJ1-3; no definite D call. This CDR3 has 13 amino acids. V was cut by 5 bases and J by 8 bases, with 13 bases left in between. Germline V gene lookup returns CDR1 SEHNR and CDR2 FQNEAQ (reference sequence). The chain's CDR3 is CASSPSVVDTIYF. The CDR3 nucleotides read TGTGCCAGCAGCCCTAGCGTGGTGGACACCATATATTTT.

The gene calls are TRBV5-4 and TRBJ2-5; unclear D gene. Trimming stripped 2 bases from V and 3 bases from J, with 8 bases between. The CDR3 runs to 13 residues. Germline CDR1 and CDR2: SGHNT and YYREEE (reference sequence). The CDR3 DNA reads as TGTGCCAGCAGCTTTTTGCTAGAAGAGACCCAGTACTTC. It specifies CASSFLLEETQYF.

The gene calls are TRBV18 and TRBJ2-3; TRBD2 matches at 7 bases. There are 14 residues in the CDR3. Trimming removed 2 bases from V and 6 bases from J; junction bases left unmatched: 5. CDR1 and CDR2 from the germline V gene are KGHSH and LQKENI. CDR3 nucleotide sequence: TGTGCCAGCTCACCAGGGAGGGTCGGCGATACGCAGTATTTT. Protein: CASSPGRVGDTQYF.

The CDR3 loop reads CASSYPRDTGELFF. The CDR3 coding sequence is TGTGCCAGCAGCTACCCGAGGGACACCGGGGAGCTGTTTTTT. This rearrangement joins TRBV7-8 to TRBJ2-2; D may be TRBD2 (5 bases). The CDR3 spans 14 residues. From germline, CDR1 is SGHVS and CDR2 FQNEAQ. Trimming removed 4 bases from V and 3 bases from J, with 9 bases in between.

CDR3: CASSYGRGYEQYF. Here the CDR3 DNA reads TGTGCCAGCAGTTACGGGAGGGGCTACGAGCAGTACTTC. The chain uses TRBV6-5 and TRBJ2-7; 7 bases map to TRBD2. From germline, CDR1 is MNHEY and CDR2 SVGAGI. The CDR3 spans 13 residues. Losses at the gene ends were 2 bases for V and 3 bases for J; bases not matched to a gene: 1.

This clone was seen once. The chain links TRBV29-1 to TRBJ2-5; 8 nucleotides line up with TRBD2. Trimming at V came to 7 bases and at J to 8 bases, leaving 15 bases not matched to a gene. The germline CDR1 and CDR2 sequences are SQVTM and ANQGSEA. The CDR3 is 14 amino acids. The CDR3 protein is CSARGDGGAETQYF. CDR3 nucleotides: TGCAGCGCCCGAGGAGACGGGGGGGCGGAAACCCAGTACTTC. Based on the CDR3 plus reference TRBV29-1 and TRBJ2-5, the full variable domain is SAVISQKPSRDICQRGTSLTIQCQVDSQVTMMFWYRQQPGQSLTLIATANQGSEATYESGFVIDKFPISRPNLTFSTLTVSNMSPEDSSIYLCSARGDGGAETQYFGPGTRLLVL.

This clone was detected only a few times. This chain uses TRBV2 with TRBJ2-5, with TRBD1 matching 10 bases. Germline assignment: CDR1 SNHLY and CDR2 FYNNEI. This CDR3 contains 14 residues. The V gene end was trimmed by 7 bases and the J gene end by 4 bases; junction bases not matched to a gene: 6. The CDR3 coding sequence is TGTGCCAGCACCGACAGGGGGCTCGGAGAGACCCAGTACTTC. This codes for CASTDRGLGETQYF. The full variable domain, its missing parts supplied by reference TRBV2 and TRBJ2-5, is EPEVTQTPSHQVTQMGQEVILRCVPISNHLYFYWYRQILGQKVEFLVSFYNNEISEKSEIFDDQFSVERPDGSNFTLKIRSTKLEDSAMYFCASTDRGLGETQYFGPGTRLLVL.

The genes are TRBV4-2 and TRBJ2-5; D may be TRBD2 (5 bases). The germline V gene has CDR1 LGHNA and CDR2 YNFKEQ. The CDR3 sequence is 15 residues long. V lost 1 base and J lost 3, with 12 bases in between. The CDR3 coding sequence is TGTGCCAGCAGCCAAGGGGCGGGCCCTAAAGAGACCCAGTACTTC. This gives the protein CASSQGAGPKETQYF.

The genes are TRBV6-1 and TRBJ2-1; 10 nucleotides align to TRBD1. The junction had 10 bases not matched to a gene; V was cut back by 3 bases and J by 8 bases. CDR3 length: 16 amino acids. Germline CDR1 MNHNS, CDR2 SASEGT. The CDR3 DNA reads as TGTGCCAGCAGTGACGAGAGAGGGACAGGGGACCATGAGCAGTTCTTC. The encoded protein is CASSDERGTGDHEQFF.

This rearrangement joins TRBV5-1 to TRBJ2-5, with TRBD1 matching over 9 bases. The V and J ends lost 3 bases and 5 bases, in that order; junction bases with no gene match: 8. Germline-derived CDR1 and CDR2 are SGHRS and YFSETQ. The CDR3 sequence is 15 residues long. CDR3 DNA: TGCGCCAGCAGCTCCTTGGGACAGGGTGGGGAGACCCAGTACTTC. As protein: CASSSLGQGGETQYF.